This T cell receptor (beta chain) was obtained from a study of cytomegalovirus exposure and HLA in healthy donors (dated by TCRdb to about 2017). Context from the whole study: In an earlier analysis of under 750 of the donors, around 300 Gb of sequence data and roughly 100 million unique TCR beta sequences from about 179 million T cells were reported. Roughly 310 gigabases of sequencing data and approximately 80 million unique TCR sequences were included in an early release covering about 620 HLA-typed donors. Among the roughly 400 genotyped donors, approximately 77% belonged to the genetic ancestry cluster associated with self-reported Caucasian donors. The study was designed to test whether signatures of past pathogen exposure could be identified by cataloging public T cell receptors. The study profiled the T cell repertoires of around 700 subjects by immunosequencing and related them to cytomegalovirus serostatus. Besides the first cohort of 666 subjects, a separate validation cohort made up of 120 different subjects was used. To predict cytomegalovirus infection status, the study combined high-throughput TCR immunosequencing, statistical association of individual TCRs with disease status, and machine learning. A later analysis re-examined previously published TCR beta repertoires from about 670 donors and added high-resolution HLA genotyping to investigate patterns of TCR occurrence. The later analysis used no new phenotypic data to find candidate immune exposures, relying instead on TCR beta sequences and their occurrence across donors. To decide whether each TCR beta V gene segment behaved as functional or pseudogenic, an earlier analysis of fewer than 750 of the donors relied on high-throughput TCR beta sequencing. Donor age, sex, ethnicity and CMV serostatus were collected together with the repertoire data. In a later genetic analysis, genome-wide SNP genotypes for about three fifths of the roughly 670 donors were used, and that subset was treated as a discovery cohort. Every discovery cohort repertoire had been produced on one sequencing platform. Both class I and class II loci were covered by HLA typing, at four-digit resolution. Typing coverage varied by locus: roughly 620-640 donors for A, B, C, DRB1 and DQB1; approximately 560 for DQA1; about 570 for DPA1; around 450 for DPB1. Because of strong linkage in the cohort, 5 or 6 DR-DQ haplotypes were treated as single units for association and clustering. Among roughly 400 genotyped donors of the cohort, an average of roughly 240,000 unique TCR beta nucleotide sequences were sequenced per donor, roughly 18% of them non-productive. The study at large found these results: An earlier analysis of several hundred of the donors showed that most TCR beta V segments appeared in productive rearrangements either about 90% or about 30% of the time, which broadly matched IMGT annotations. Linkage disequilibrium might explain the correlated functional status among segregating V segments, but an unknown experimental factor could not be excluded. Several of the top co-occurrence clusters appeared to be linked to parvovirus B19, influenza, CMV and Epstein-Barr virus, according to a later analysis. According to a later analysis, most CMV-associated TCR beta chains appeared to be HLA-restricted, and the HLA associations seemed to be driven largely by CMV exposure. In a later analysis, TCR association rates were found to vary across HLA loci, with the most associated TCRs seen for DRB1 alleles and the fewest for HLA-C alleles. Roughly uniform sequencing depth across donors was assumed in presence/absence analyses, although this assumption may not hold. Some IMGT-functional V segments, including TRBV6-2 and TRBV6-3, could not be told apart with the 87-base-pair reads, so those segments were excluded. Strong co-occurrence of HLA alleles, especially DR and DQ, made assigning TCR associations to individual alleles difficult. The classifier was reported to diagnose cytomegalovirus status with high specificity and sensitivity in both the original and validation cohorts. A total of 150 or so TCR beta chains were listed by the study as associated with cytomegalovirus. The cohort was sequenced for TCR beta chains only, and without alpha or paired-chain data the features that could be detected were limited. For the cohort, immune exposure information was limited to CMV serostatus. A later genetic analysis associated a missense DCLRE1C variant with V-gene and J-gene trimming of TCR beta chains, and an independent cohort replicated the association. A further reported finding was that TCR beta sequences accurately predicted the HLA-A and HLA-B alleles for most subjects in the first cohort. A few of the identified cytomegalovirus-associated TCR beta chains were confirmed in vitro to be specific for cytomegalovirus antigens. Most TCR sequences were seen in very few donors, while some public TCRs were found in many individuals. In a later analysis, HLA-associated TCR beta chains showed more clonal expansion and lower generation probabilities than non-associated chains that were equally common. The sequencing pipeline was judged likely to have produced a cluster of highly shared sequence variants as a technical artifact. According to the authors, the approach could potentially be generalized to other disease states and immunological phenotypes. Over 15 rarely observed V segments, including chromosome 9 orphons, were excluded from the earlier analysis of about 500 of the donors because counts were too low. According to a later genetic analysis, donors in an Asian-associated ancestry cluster had fewer N-insertions in productive TCRs than the approximately 630-donor mean. In a later analysis, some 17,000 TCR beta sequences were associated with specific HLA alleles at a false discovery rate of 0.05. Because HLA typing was unavailable for some donors at each locus, only the typed subset was used in association tests.

The cohort consisted of approximately 670 healthy bone marrow donors. Cohort members were all nominally healthy when sampled, although unrecorded immune exposures were likely present. The donor tested CMV seropositive and was one of the 289 seropositive cohort members. Each donor provided a peripheral blood sample, and peripheral blood mononuclear cells were used for TCR beta sequencing. The Qiagen DNeasy Blood Extraction Kit was used to extract genomic DNA from the blood cell samples. This clone was seen only once. Its antigen is unknown. The sample holds no much larger clone one base away, and base qualities are not on file. CDR1 and CDR2 are drawn from the germline V gene: ENHRY, SYGVKD. From cysteine to phenylalanine, the CDR3 is 15 amino acids long. Of all the DNA, just the CDR3 is kept, 45 bases in frame from base 1. Trimming takes 9 bases off V and 3 bases off J; junction bases not matched to a gene: 8.

The receptor library was made with the immunoSEQ multiplex PCR assay. A mixture of 60 forward primers for TCR Vbeta segments and 13 reverse primers for TCR Jbeta segments was used in the multiplex PCR. A multiplex PCR assay on genomic DNA amplified the CDR3 region of rearranged TCR beta genes. The Illumina HiSeq System was used to sequence the amplified TCR beta libraries as 87-base-pair reads. The authors' analysis ran thus. A later analysis counted some 80 million unique TCR beta chains across the 690 or so repertoires, and approximately 11 million of these chains were shared by at least two donors. A nearest-neighbor algorithm error-corrected the raw reads and collapsed the reads into unique sequences, merging closely related sequences to remove PCR and sequencing errors. CDR3 sequences were aligned to IMGT reference sequences to assign V, D and J gene segments. For a sequence to be retained, a match of at least six nucleotides was required to both a V gene segment and a J gene segment. Rearrangements were called productive when the CDR3 lacked stop codons and stayed in frame with V and J; all others were non-productive. CDR3 was defined by IMGT convention, running from the second conserved V-encoded cysteine to the conserved J-encoded phenylalanine. Sequences without an unambiguous match to a single V gene segment were excluded from the earlier analysis of about 600 of the donors. In an earlier analysis of around 590 of the donors, a V segment was called functional when productive rearrangements were above 56.7%, and segregating when the standard deviation between donors exceeded 5%. A statistical classification framework was built for diagnosing cytomegalovirus status from the catalog of TCR beta chain sequences. In a later analysis, V and J genes were assigned by comparing TCR nucleotide sequences against IMGT/GENE-DB human TR gene sequences. A later analysis assigned CDR3 sequences and most-parsimonious VDJ recombination scenarios with the TCRdist pipeline. A later analysis defined each TCR beta chain by its CDR3 amino acid sequence plus V-gene family, and excluded reads lacking a unique V-gene family. In a later analysis, 500 to 650 highly shared, low-generation-probability nucleotide sequences were removed to address suspected cross-contamination and a sequencing artifact. In a later analysis, a clonal expansion index was calculated for each public chain from normalized within-repertoire ranks of inferred template counts. Generation probabilities in a later analysis came from a VDJ recombination model fitted to out-of-frame rearrangements, and those results were checked against IGoR. In a later analysis, hypergeometric tests were used to score TCR-TCR, TCR-HLA and TCR-CMV co-occurrence, with a repertoire-size bias correction applied to TCR pairs. False discovery rates were estimated in a later analysis by permuting HLA or CMV assignments 20 times. A later analysis grouped co-occurring TCRs with DBSCAN, adding TCRdist sequence similarity when clustering within HLA-allele-positive subsets. Repertoires with fewer than 30,000 or more than 120,000 public chains were left out of co-occurrence clustering, as were a handful of repertoires with anomalous nucleotide sharing. TCRdb obtained this table from immuneACCESS and retained in-frame rearrangements with V and J assigned. These tables miss some clones; where compared with another copy, unresolved V genes account for less than half of the shortfall, and the remainder is unexplained. Clone size and the V and J calls come from that table; the DNA yielded D and trimming. The sample table lists around 100,000 clones, around 72% of them with a count of one. Roughly an eighth of the sample lies in the top ten.

The clonotype originates from a male donor in good health and CMV-seropositive. Source material: PBMCs. The chain joins TRBV10-3 to TRBJ2-7; 13 of the junction bases match TRBD2. The CDR3 region has the sequence CAISPGLAGNYEQYF. The DNA is TGTGCCATTAGCCCGGGACTAGCGGGGAACTACGAGCAGTACTTC.